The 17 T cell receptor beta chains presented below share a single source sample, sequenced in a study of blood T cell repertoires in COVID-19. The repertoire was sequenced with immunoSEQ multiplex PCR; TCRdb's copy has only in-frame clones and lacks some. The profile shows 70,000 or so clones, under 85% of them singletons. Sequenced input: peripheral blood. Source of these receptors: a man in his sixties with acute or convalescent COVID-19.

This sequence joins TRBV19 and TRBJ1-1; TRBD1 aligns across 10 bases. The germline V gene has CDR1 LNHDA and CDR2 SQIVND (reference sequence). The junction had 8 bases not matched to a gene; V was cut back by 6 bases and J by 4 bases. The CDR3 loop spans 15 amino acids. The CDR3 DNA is TGTGCCAGTAGCGATTTGGGACAGGGGTTCACTGAAGCTTTCTTT. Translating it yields CASSDLGQGFTEAFF.

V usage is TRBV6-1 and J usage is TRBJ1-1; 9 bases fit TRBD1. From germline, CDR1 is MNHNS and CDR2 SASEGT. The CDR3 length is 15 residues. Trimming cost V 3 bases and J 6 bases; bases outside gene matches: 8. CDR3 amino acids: CASSDPTGGSAEAFF. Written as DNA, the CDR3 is TGTGCCAGCAGTGACCCGACAGGGGGGAGTGCTGAAGCTTTCTTT.

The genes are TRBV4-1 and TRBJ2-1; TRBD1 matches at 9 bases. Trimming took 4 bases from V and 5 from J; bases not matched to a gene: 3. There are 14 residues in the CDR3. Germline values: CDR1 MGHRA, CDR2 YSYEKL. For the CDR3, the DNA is TGCGCCAGCAGCCGGACAGGGGCGGACAATGAGCAGTTCTTC. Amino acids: CASSRTGADNEQFF.

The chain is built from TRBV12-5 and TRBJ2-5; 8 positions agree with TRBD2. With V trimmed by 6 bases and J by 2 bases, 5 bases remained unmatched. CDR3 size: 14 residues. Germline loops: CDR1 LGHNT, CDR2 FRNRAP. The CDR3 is CASGTGGTQETQYF. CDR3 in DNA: TGTGCTAGTGGAACGGGGGGGACACAAGAGACCCAGTACTTC.

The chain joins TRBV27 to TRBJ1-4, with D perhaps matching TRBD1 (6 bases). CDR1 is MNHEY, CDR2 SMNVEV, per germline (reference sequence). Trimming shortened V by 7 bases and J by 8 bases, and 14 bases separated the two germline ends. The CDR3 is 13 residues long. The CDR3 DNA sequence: TGTGCCAGCAACCCGGGACATGGCGAAAAACTGTTTTTT. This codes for CASNPGHGEKLFF.

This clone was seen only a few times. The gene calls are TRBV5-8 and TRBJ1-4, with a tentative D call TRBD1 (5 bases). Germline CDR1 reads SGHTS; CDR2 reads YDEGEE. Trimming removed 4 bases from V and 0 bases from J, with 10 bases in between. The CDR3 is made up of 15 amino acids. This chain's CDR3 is CASSLQVTTNEKLFF. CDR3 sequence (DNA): TGTGCCAGCAGCCTACAGGTTACAACTAATGAAAAACTGTTTTTT.

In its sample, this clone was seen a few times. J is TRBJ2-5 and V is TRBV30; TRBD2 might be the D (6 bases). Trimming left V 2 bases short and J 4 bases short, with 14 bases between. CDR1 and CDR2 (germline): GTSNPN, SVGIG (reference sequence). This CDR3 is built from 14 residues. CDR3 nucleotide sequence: TGTGCCTGGAGTACCGGGAGTGGGGGAGAGACCCAGTACTTC. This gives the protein CAWSTGSGGETQYF.

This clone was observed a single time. CDR3 region: CASSPDINNEQFF. The CDR3 DNA reads TGCGCCAGCAGCCCAGACATAAACAATGAGCAGTTCTTC. The rearrangement uses TRBV5-1 and TRBJ2-1, with unresolved D. Trimming cost V 4 bases and J 5 bases, with 10 bases left between them. The CDR3 sequence is 13 residues long. CDR1 SGHRS and CDR2 YFSETQ come from the germline V gene.

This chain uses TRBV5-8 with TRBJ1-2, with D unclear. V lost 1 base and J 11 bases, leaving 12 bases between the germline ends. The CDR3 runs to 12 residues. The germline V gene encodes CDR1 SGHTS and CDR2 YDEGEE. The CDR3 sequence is CASSLSARGYTF. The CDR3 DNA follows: TGTGCCAGCAGCTTGTCGGCGCGAGGGTACACCTTC. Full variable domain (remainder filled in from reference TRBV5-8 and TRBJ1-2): EAGVTQSPTHLIKTRGQQATLRCSPISGHTSVYWYQQALGLGLQFLLWYDEGEERNRGNFPPRFSGRQFPNYSSELNVNALELEDSALYLCASSLSARGYTFGSGTRLTVV.

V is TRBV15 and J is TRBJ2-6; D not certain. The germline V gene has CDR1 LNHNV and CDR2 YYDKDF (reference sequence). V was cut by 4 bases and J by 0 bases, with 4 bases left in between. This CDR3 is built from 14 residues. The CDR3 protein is CATSKYSGANVLTF. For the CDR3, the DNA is TGTGCCACCAGCAAATACTCTGGGGCCAACGTCCTGACTTTC.

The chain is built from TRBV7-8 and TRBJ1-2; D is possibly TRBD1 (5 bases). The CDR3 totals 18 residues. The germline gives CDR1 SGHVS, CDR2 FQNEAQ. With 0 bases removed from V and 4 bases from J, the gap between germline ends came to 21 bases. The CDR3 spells CASSLAKGRRVDIYGYTF. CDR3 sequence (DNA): TGTGCCAGCAGCTTAGCAAAGGGGCGCAGGGTAGATATCTATGGCTACACCTTC.

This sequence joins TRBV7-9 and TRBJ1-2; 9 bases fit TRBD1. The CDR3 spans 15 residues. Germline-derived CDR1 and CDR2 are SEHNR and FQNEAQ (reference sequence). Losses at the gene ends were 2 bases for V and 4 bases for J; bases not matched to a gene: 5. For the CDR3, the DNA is TGTGCCAGCAGCTTAACGGGACAGGGAGGCTATGGCTACACCTTC. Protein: CASSLTGQGGYGYTF.

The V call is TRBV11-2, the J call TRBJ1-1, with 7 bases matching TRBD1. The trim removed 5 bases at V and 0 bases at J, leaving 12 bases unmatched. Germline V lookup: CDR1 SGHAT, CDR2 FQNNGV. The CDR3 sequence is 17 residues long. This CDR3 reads CASSPRQGKSMNTEAFF. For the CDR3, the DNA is TGTGCCAGCAGCCCTAGACAGGGAAAATCCATGAACACTGAAGCTTTCTTT. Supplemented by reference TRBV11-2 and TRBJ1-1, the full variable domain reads EAGVAQSPRYKIIEKRQSVAFWCNPISGHATLYWYQQILGQGPKLLIQFQNNGVVDDSQLPKDRFSAERLKGVDSTLKIQPAKLEDSAVYLCASSPRQGKSMNTEAFFGQGTRLTVV.

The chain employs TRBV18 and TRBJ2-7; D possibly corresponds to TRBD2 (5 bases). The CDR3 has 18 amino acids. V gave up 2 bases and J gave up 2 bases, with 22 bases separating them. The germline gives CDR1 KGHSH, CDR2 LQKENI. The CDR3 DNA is TGTGCCAGCTCACCATCCCCCCCGGCTAGGCCGGGGACCTACGAGCAGTACTTC. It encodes CASSPSPPARPGTYEQYF.

CDR3 in amino acids: CASTPSGLVITDTQYF. The CDR3 bases are TGTGCCAGCACCCCATCGGGACTAGTGATCACAGATACGCAGTATTTT. The chain joins TRBV3-1 (or the pseudogene TRBV3-2) to TRBJ2-3, with 8 bases lining up with TRBD2. Trimming removed 7 bases from V and 2 bases from J; junction bases left unmatched: 11. The germline V gene has CDR1 LGHDT and CDR2 YNNKEL (reference sequence). This CDR3 is built from 16 residues.

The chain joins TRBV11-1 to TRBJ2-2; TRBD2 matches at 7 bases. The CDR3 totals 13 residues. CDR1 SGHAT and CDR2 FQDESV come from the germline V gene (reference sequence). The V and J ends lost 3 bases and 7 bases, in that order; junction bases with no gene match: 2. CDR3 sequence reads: CASSFGGGGELFF. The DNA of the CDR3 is TGTGCCAGCAGCTTCGGCGGGGGCGGGGAGCTGTTTTTT.

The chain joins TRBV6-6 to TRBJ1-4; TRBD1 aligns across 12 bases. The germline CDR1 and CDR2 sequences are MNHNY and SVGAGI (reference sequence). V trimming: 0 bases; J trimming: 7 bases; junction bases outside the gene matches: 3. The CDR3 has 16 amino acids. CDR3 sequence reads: CASSYSGQGAAEKLFF. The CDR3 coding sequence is TGTGCCAGCAGTTACTCGGGACAGGGGGCGGCTGAAAAACTGTTTTTT.